The clone carrying this T cell receptor (beta chain) appeared many times. The data were taken from a study of response to subunit inactivated influenza vaccine. Germline CDR1 is SNHLY and CDR2 is FYNNEI. J was trimmed by 10 bases and V by 7 bases; bases with no gene match: 4. The length of the CDR3 is 12 residues. A single record per CDR3 protein comes from TCRdb applying MiXCR to the RT-PCR reads. Of around 480,000 distinct CDR3 sequences listed, approximately 11% are singletons. This specimen was PBMCs from blood, taken around seven weeks after vaccination. The chain joins TRBV2 to TRBJ2-1, with 10 bases lining up with TRBD1. The clonotype comes from a man aged 50-59 years who received an inactivated influenza vaccine. CDR3 sequence reads: CASIRQGAEQFF. The CDR3 bases are TGTGCCAGCATTAGACAGGGGGCGGAGCAGTTCTTC.